These 7 T cell receptor beta chains originate from one sample sequenced in a study of cytomegalovirus exposure and HLA in healthy donors (dated by TCRdb to 2015 to 2018). Libraries were prepared through the immunoSEQ multiplex PCR assay. A mixture of 60 forward primers for TCR Vbeta segments and 13 reverse primers for TCR Jbeta segments was used in the multiplex PCR. TCRdb took this table from immuneACCESS and kept in-frame rearrangements with V and J called. Such tables lack part of the clones; where checked against another copy, unresolved V genes explain under half of the gap, and the rest is unexplained. This sample holds about 150,000 clones; 80% were observed only once. The ten largest clones represent 10% to 15% of the sample. The sequencing sample was made of PBMCs. The receptors were sampled from a man between 25 and 39 years old in good health and CMV-seropositive.

The chain carries TRBV11-2 and TRBJ2-1, with D perhaps TRBD2 (6 bases). The CDR3 is 12 amino acids. The germline V gene encodes CDR1 SGHAT and CDR2 FQNNGV. Between the trimmed V and J ends, which lost 0 bases and 11 bases, there was a span of 8 bases. Here the CDR3 DNA reads TGTGCCAGCAGCTTAGATCGGACTAAGCAGTTCTTC. The encoded protein is CASSLDRTKQFF. Full variable domain (remainder filled in from reference TRBV11-2 and TRBJ2-1): EAGVAQSPRYKIIEKRQSVAFWCNPISGHATLYWYQQILGQGPKLLIQFQNNGVVDDSQLPKDRFSAERLKGVDSTLKIQPAKLEDSAVYLCASSLDRTKQFFGPGTRLTVL.

The chain recombines TRBV28 with TRBJ1-2, with D unclear. Germline V gene data show CDR1 as MDHEN and CDR2 as SYDVKM. The CDR3 spans 15 residues. Trimming took 5 bases from V and 0 from J, leaving 13 bases between them. The CDR3: CASSTPREANYGYTF. CDR3 DNA sequence: TGTGCCAGCAGTACTCCCCGGGAAGCTAACTATGGCTACACCTTC.

As DNA, the CDR3 is TGTGCCAGCAGCCCGCCCCGGAATGAGCAGTTCTTC. Protein sequence: CASSPPRNEQFF. J is TRBJ2-1 and V is TRBV5-5; no clear D. This CDR3 has 12 residues. Trimming stripped 4 bases from V and 7 bases from J, with 9 bases between. Germline CDR1 is SGHKS and CDR2 is YYEKEE (reference sequence). The entire variable domain, with the rest obtained from reference TRBV5-5 and TRBJ2-1, is as follows: DAGVTQSPTHLIKTRGQQVTLRCSPISGHKSVSWYQQVLGQGPQFIFQYYEKEERGRGNFPDRFSARQFPNYSSELNVNALLLGDSALYLCASSPPRNEQFFGPGTRLTVL.

The genes are TRBV9 and TRBJ2-5, with D perhaps matching TRBD2 (5 bases). Trimming cost V 2 bases and J 5 bases, with 13 bases left between them. In germline, CDR1 is SGDLS, CDR2 YYNGEE. The CDR3 sequence is 14 residues long. In nucleotides, the CDR3 is TGTGCCAGCAGCGTTGAGGGTTCGTCGGAGACCCAGTACTTC. This codes for CASSVEGSSETQYF.

V is TRBV2 and J is TRBJ1-2, with unresolved D. The CDR3 length is 15 residues. Per germline, CDR1 SNHLY and CDR2 FYNNEI. V gave up 7 bases and J gave up 2 bases, with 17 bases separating them. The CDR3 loop reads CASTLPGTANYGYTF. The CDR3 coding sequence is TGTGCCAGCACCTTACCAGGTACTGCAAACTATGGCTACACCTTC.

This chain connects TRBV5-1 to TRBJ1-1, with D perhaps matching TRBD1 (5 bases). Germline CDR1 is SGHRS and CDR2 is YFSETQ. The CDR3 extends over 14 amino acids. V lost 2 bases, J lost 2 bases, and 10 bases lay in between. CDR3 sequence reads: CASSFIDSNTEAFF. For the CDR3, the DNA is TGCGCCAGCAGCTTTATTGACAGCAACACTGAAGCTTTCTTT.

This clone showed up just once. The V gene is TRBV7-8, the J gene TRBJ2-7; the match to TRBD1 covers 10 bases. Per the germline V gene, CDR1 is SGHVS and CDR2 is FQNEAQ. This CDR3 has 14 amino acids. The V segment lost 5 bases and the J segment 2 bases; nucleotides outside the gene matches: 3. CDR3 sequence: CASSQGTGAYEQYF. DNA of the CDR3: TGTGCCAGCAGCCAAGGGACAGGGGCCTACGAGCAGTACTTC.